This is a list of T cell receptor beta chains from one sample in a study of response to subunit inactivated influenza vaccine. Each CDR3 protein gets one entry after TCRdb re-called the RT-PCR reads with MiXCR. Among about 780,000 distinct CDR3 sequences listed, roughly 18% were seen once. The sequencing used PBMCs from blood, collected about 5 days after vaccination. Receptors originate from a man in his forties or fifties who received an inactivated influenza vaccine. Both conserved end residues are part of each CDR3. The D gene is left open where the match is weak. The size entry is marked missing in some rows and otherwise reads once, few, many or a size class.

TRBJ2-4 | - | TRBV2 | TRBD1 | TGTGCCAGCAGCTATAGCAAATCGGGACAGGGCGATGGAGCCAAAAACATTCAGTACTTC | CASSYSKSGQGDGAKNIQYF
TRBJ2-1 | - | TRBV10-1 | - | TGCGCCAGCAGTGAGGGACAGCTGCCCTACAATGAGCAGTTCTTC | CASSEGQLPYNEQFF
TRBJ2-1 | - | TRBV29-1 | - | TGCAGCGTAGTCTTAGGGAGTTCCTACAATGAGCAGTTCTTC | CSVVLGSSYNEQFF
TRBJ2-2 | few | TRBV6-1 | TRBD1 | TGTGCCAGCAGCCACAGGGGGCCCCACACCGGGGAGCTGTTTTTT | CASSHRGPHTGELFF
TRBJ2-1 | few | TRBV5-1 | TRBD2 | TGCGCCAGCAGCTTGGGCCCAGCGGGGGCTTCCTACAATGAGCAGTTCTTC | CASSLGPAGASYNEQFF
TRBJ2-5 | - | TRBV20-1 | - | TGCAGTGCTAGAGCCCAAGGCTCCGAGACCCAGTACTTC | CSARAQGSETQYF
TRBJ2-2 | few | TRBV20-1 | TRBD2 | TGCAGTGCTAGAGATCCCGGGAGGCATTGGACCGGGGAGCTGTTTTTT | CSARDPGRHWTGELFF
TRBJ1-1 | - | TRBV30 | - | TGTGCCTGCCGACTGGGGACTGAAGCTTTCTTT | CACRLGTEAFF
TRBJ2-5 | once | TRBV29-1 | - | TGCAGCGCGCCCCTGACTAGTATTGGACCCCAGTACTTC | CSAPLTSIGPQYF
TRBJ1-4 | - | TRBV12-3/TRBV12-4 | TRBD1 | TGTGCCAGCACGGAGGACAGGAGTAATGAAAAACTGTTTTTT | CASTEDRSNEKLFF
TRBJ2-1 | - | TRBV7-3 | TRBD2 | TGTGCCAGCAGCTCCTGGGGACTAGCGGGGAACAATGAGCAGTTCTTC | CASSSWGLAGNNEQFF
TRBJ2-7 | - | TRBV6-2/TRBV6-3 | - | TGTGCCAGCATGTTAAGGCCTCTGGAGCAGTACTTC | CASMLRPLEQYF
TRBJ2-7 | few | TRBV10-3 | TRBD1 | TGTGCCATCAGGGGGACAGGGGGGGCGATCGAGCAGTACTTC | CAIRGTGGAIEQYF
TRBJ2-2 | - | TRBV10-3 | - | TGTGCCATCAGCACGGACAGCAAAACATCCCCTAACGTCGGGGAGCTGTTTTTT | CAISTDSKTSPNVGELFF
TRBJ2-1 | - | TRBV4-1 | TRBD2 | TGCGCCAGCAGCCAGGAGGTTGGGTCGCGGGAGGCCAGGCAGTTCTTC | CASSQEVGSREARQFF
TRBJ2-1 | - | TRBV28 | TRBD2 | TGTGCCAGCAGTTTATTGGTGCTAGCGGGAGTAGGGGGGAATGAGCAGTTCTTC | CASSLLVLAGVGGNEQFF